This T cell receptor beta chain appears in the sequencing data of a study of cytomegalovirus exposure and HLA in healthy donors. Findings of the study overall: Reported performance of the classifier showed diagnosis of cytomegalovirus status with high specificity and sensitivity. Most sequenced TCRs were rare (though some public TCRs occurred in many donors). In a later analysis, the majority of CMV-associated beta chains seemingly showed HLA restriction.

As regards this clone: Its matching antigen is unknown.

Germline V lookup: CDR1 ENHRY, CDR2 SYGVKD. The CDR3 runs 11 residues. The V and J ends lost 10 bases and 0 bases respectively, with 6 bases between them. PCR amplification relied on 60 Vbeta primers (plus 13 Jbeta primers). Produced via immunoSEQ multiplex PCR; TCRdb's table is partial and in-frame only. The repertoire holds roughly 200,000 clones, with about 89% as singletons. J is TRBJ2-5 and V is TRBV10-3, with D possibly being TRBD2 (5 bases). The sample comprised PBMCs. The sequence derives from a woman under 30 in good health and CMV-seronegative. CDR3 amino acids: CASGYQETQYF. In DNA, the CDR3 is TGTGCCAGCGGGTACCAAGAGACCCAGTACTTC.